What follows are 16 T cell receptor beta chains derived from one specimen sequenced in a study of T cell responses to AZD1222 COVID-19 vaccine. Sequencing used immunoSEQ multiplex PCR; TCRdb keeps in-frame clones, though not all of them. This sample has around 130,000 clones; roughly nine tenths occur once, and the top ten carry roughly 7.5%. Sequencing was performed on peripheral blood, taken 28 days after the second dose of the MenACWY control vaccine. These receptors were obtained from an adult who received the MenACWY meningococcal vaccine as a control.

This rearrangement joins TRBV6-2 or TRBV6-3 to TRBJ2-7; TRBD2 matches at 7 bases. The length of the CDR3 is 16 residues. The J segment lost 7 bases and the V segment lost 0 bases, leaving 12 bases of the junction unmatched. CDR1 and CDR2 (germline): MNHEY, SVGEGT. CDR3 DNA sequence: TGTGCCAGCAGTTACTCGACTAGCAGCTCATCGGAAGAGCAGTACTTC. Translating it yields CASSYSTSSSSEEQYF.

V gene TRBV19 combines with J gene TRBJ1-5; TRBD1 aligns across 7 bases. CDR3 length: 17 amino acids. Unmatched junction bases numbered 11, after V lost 2 bases and J lost 4 bases. In germline, CDR1 is LNHDA, CDR2 SQIVND (reference sequence). In DNA form, the CDR3 reads TGTGCCAGTAGTATACGGAGGGGGCGGGTTTCAAATCAGCCCCAGCATTTT. Its translation is CASSIRRGRVSNQPQHF.

The chain links TRBV21-1 to TRBJ1-6. TRBV21-1 constitutes a pseudogene. CDR3 length equals 11 residues. The CDR3 bases are TGTGCCAAGACACGGAGCCAACCCCTCCACTTT. Encoded protein: CAKTRSQPLHF.

The CDR3 DNA sequence: TGTGCCAGCAGCCAAGGGAGTTCGAACACCGGGGAGCTGTTTTTT. Protein product: CASSQGSSNTGELFF. The rearrangement links TRBV11-2 to TRBJ2-2; maybe TRBD2 (5 bases). Trimming took 5 bases from V and 0 from J, leaving 10 bases between them. This CDR3 has 15 amino acids. Germline V CDR1 and CDR2: SGHAT, FQNNGV.

CDR3 in DNA: TGTGCCAGCAGTAGAGTTTTGGACAGCCCCTCCGAGCAGTACTTC. Translated, it gives CASSRVLDSPSEQYF. The chain uses TRBV6-5 and TRBJ2-7, with D perhaps TRBD1 (6 bases). The V gene lost 5 bases and the J gene lost 6 bases, with 20 bases spanning the gap. The CDR3 totals 15 residues. From germline, CDR1 is MNHEY and CDR2 SVGAGI.

The chain recombines TRBV28 with TRBJ2-3; TRBD1 matches at 7 bases. The CDR3 has 15 residues. Germline V gives CDR1 MDHEN, CDR2 SYDVKM. Trimming cost V 5 bases and J 3 bases; bases outside gene matches: 8. The CDR3 loop reads CASSTNDRATDTQYF. CDR3 bases: TGTGCCAGCAGTACTAATGACAGGGCTACAGATACGCAGTATTTT.

In DNA, the CDR3 is TGTGCCAGCAGCTTTGCACTAGTCGATAATGAGCAGTTCTTC. The encoded protein is CASSFALVDNEQFF. The rearrangement links TRBV5-4 to TRBJ2-1; weak D call: TRBD2 (5 bases). Germline V gene sequence: CDR1 SGHNT, CDR2 YYREEE (reference sequence). The CDR3 extends over 14 amino acids. V was shortened by 2 bases and J by 7 bases, with 13 bases between the two germline ends.

The V call is TRBV9, the J call TRBJ2-5, with a weak D call TRBD2 (5 bases). The CDR3 loop spans 13 amino acids. Per the germline V gene, CDR1 is SGDLS and CDR2 is YYNGEE. The V end lost 1 base, the J end lost 5 bases, and 9 bases lay between the germline ends. The CDR3 protein is CASSVRGLETQYF. The CDR3 DNA reads TGTGCCAGCAGCGTACGAGGGCTGGAGACCCAGTACTTC.

This chain joins TRBV5-5 and TRBJ1-5; 10 positions match TRBD1. The CDR3 runs 15 residues. In germline, CDR1 is SGHKS, CDR2 YYEKEE (reference sequence). V gave up 4 bases and J gave up 1 base; unmatched junction bases: 2. The DNA of the CDR3 is TGTGCCAGCAGCCGGACAGGGGGGAGCAATCAGCCCCAGCATTTT. Its protein is CASSRTGGSNQPQHF.

This sequence joins TRBV5-1 and TRBJ2-3; a possible D gene is TRBD2 (5 bases). This CDR3 is 14 amino acids long. Germline CDR1 and CDR2: SGHRS and YFSETQ. Trimming took 2 bases from V and 3 from J, leaving 10 bases between them. CDR3 DNA sequence: TGCGCCAGCAGCTTTAAGGGCGGGACAGATACGCAGTATTTT. The encoded protein is CASSFKGGTDTQYF.

The V gene is TRBV6-2 or TRBV6-3, the J gene TRBJ2-7, with TRBD1 matching 9 bases. The germline V gene encodes CDR1 MNHEY and CDR2 SVGEGT. The CDR3 extends over 15 amino acids. J was trimmed by 4 bases and V by 0 bases; bases with no gene match: 4. CDR3 region: CASSYSRTGAYEQYF. Here the CDR3 DNA reads TGTGCCAGCAGTTACTCGAGGACAGGGGCATACGAGCAGTACTTC.

The chain recombines TRBV2 with TRBJ2-5, with D perhaps matching TRBD1 (6 bases). This CDR3 is 13 amino acids long. Germline CDR1 SNHLY, CDR2 FYNNEI. The germline V and J ends were trimmed by 8 bases and 2 bases, with 12 bases remaining between them. Here the CDR3 reads CASGGDKQETQYF. CDR3 nucleotide sequence: TGTGCCAGCGGTGGGGACAAACAAGAGACCCAGTACTTC.

This clone has more than one count but fewer than ten. The chain has TRBV6-2 or TRBV6-3 and TRBJ1-1, with a tentative D call TRBD1 (5 bases). CDR3 length equals 13 residues. Trimming left V 0 bases short and J 11 bases short, with 13 bases between. Germline lookup yields CDR1 MNHEY and CDR2 SVGEGT. This CDR3 is CASSYSITGRAFF. The CDR3 DNA follows: TGTGCCAGCAGTTACTCGATCACAGGCCGCGCTTTCTTT.

The rearrangement joins TRBV24-1 to TRBJ2-7; TRBD1 aligns across 8 bases. The J segment lost 4 bases and the V segment lost 5 bases, leaving 3 bases of the junction unmatched. The CDR3 spans 13 residues. Germline V CDR1 and CDR2: KGHDR, SFDVKD. As DNA, the CDR3 is TGTGCCACCAGTGCAGGGGGCAGGTACGAGCAGTACTTC. Translated: CATSAGGRYEQYF.

This clone was found a few times. V is TRBV10-3 and J is TRBJ2-7; 10 bases match TRBD2. Germline V gene lookup returns CDR1 ENHRY and CDR2 SYGVKD. This CDR3 spans 15 amino acids. The trim removed 10 bases at V and 3 bases at J, leaving 12 bases unmatched. The CDR3 nucleotides are TGTGCCAACGGAGCGGGAGGGCCGGGTTACTACGAGCAGTACTTC. Protein: CANGAGGPGYYEQYF.

The V and J genes are TRBV27 and TRBJ1-3, with TRBD1 matching over 8 bases. The CDR3 is 16 amino acids. Germline V gene lookup returns CDR1 MNHEY and CDR2 SMNVEV (reference sequence). Trimming took 5 bases from V and 2 from J; bases not matched to a gene: 8. Here the CDR3 DNA reads TGTGCCAGCAGTCCTTACCCGGACAGGGCTGGAAACACCATATATTTT. Translated: CASSPYPDRAGNTIYF.